Each of the 15 T cell receptor beta chains below was sequenced from the same sample in a study of radiation and T cells in renal cell carcinoma (dated by TCRdb to 2018 to 2020). What the time point label conveys for this sample: blood 4 weeks post-SBRT, at nephrectomy. In the paper's terms, the treatment or condition label means: 15 Gy SBRT to primary tumor, nephrectomy 4 weeks later. The library relied on the immunoSEQ multiplex PCR assay. TCRdb re-hosts the immuneACCESS table, in-frame sequences only. Its copies lack some clones; in the studies checked, an unresolved V gene accounts for under half of them, and the cause for the rest is not known. The sample table lists around 30,000 clones, over 75% of them with a count of one. The ten largest clones add up to around a third of the sample. The material was blood, obtained from a patient whose treatment included radiotherapy and nephrectomy. The receptor set was obtained from a man between 60 and 70 years old with renal cell carcinoma.

The chain has TRBV5-1 and TRBJ2-5; TRBD2 might be the D (6 bases). The V and J ends lost 1 base and 4 bases respectively, with 17 bases between them. This CDR3 is 16 amino acids long. The germline gives CDR1 SGHRS, CDR2 YFSETQ. The CDR3 is CASSLSRRGEAETQYF. As DNA, the CDR3 is TGCGCCAGCAGCTTGTCCCGAAGAGGGGAGGCAGAGACCCAGTACTTC.

V usage is TRBV19 and J usage is TRBJ2-6; D is ambiguous. V lost 5 bases to trimming and J lost 1 base, with 9 bases between them. The germline V gene has CDR1 LNHDA and CDR2 SQIVND (reference sequence). The CDR3 spans 15 residues. The CDR3, as DNA: TGTGCCAGTAGTGAGCACCAATCTGGGGCCAACGTCCTGACTTTC. This encodes CASSEHQSGANVLTF.

This chain uses TRBV27 with TRBJ2-7, with D possibly matching TRBD1 (6 bases). The V and J ends lost 5 bases and 2 bases respectively, with 7 bases between them. The V gene's germline CDR1 is MNHEY and CDR2 SMNVEV (reference sequence). The CDR3 length is 12 residues. Here the CDR3 reads CASSGQPYEQYF. The CDR3 nucleotides are TGTGCCAGCAGTGGACAGCCCTACGAGCAGTACTTC.

The chain employs TRBV7-3 and TRBJ2-1; 10 nucleotides agree with TRBD2. CDR1 and CDR2 (germline): SGHTA, FQGTGA. Losses at the gene ends were 5 bases for V and 3 bases for J; bases not matched to a gene: 4. The CDR3 consists of 15 residues. The CDR3 loop is CASSNGLADYNEQFF. The CDR3 bases are TGTGCCAGCAGCAACGGACTAGCGGACTACAATGAGCAGTTCTTC.

The chain joins TRBV10-3 to TRBJ1-1; 9 bases match TRBD1. The CDR3 runs to 15 residues. With 3 bases clipped from V and 4 bases from J, the junction kept 6 bases outside the gene matches. Germline CDR1 ENHRY, CDR2 SYGVKD. Here the CDR3 reads CAISDGDRATTEAFF. The CDR3 DNA reads TGTGCCATCAGTGACGGGGACAGGGCGACCACTGAAGCTTTCTTT.

The CDR3 reads CASSLDRGSDEQYF. CDR3 DNA sequence: TGTGCCAGCAGCTTAGACAGGGGTTCTGACGAGCAGTACTTC. The gene calls are TRBV7-9 and TRBJ2-7, with TRBD1 matching over 7 bases. Germline trimming cut 1 base from V and 5 bases from J; bases unmatched to any gene: 5. CDR3 length: 14 residues. The V gene's germline CDR1 is SEHNR and CDR2 FQNEAQ (reference sequence).

This clone has only one observation. V is TRBV19 and J is TRBJ2-6; D call uncertain. The ends were cut back, 3 bases at V and 0 bases at J, with 6 bases in the middle. CDR1 is LNHDA and CDR2 is SQIVND in the germline V gene (reference sequence). CDR3 size: 15 residues. The CDR3 region is CASSIPSSGANVLTF. CDR3 bases: TGTGCCAGTAGTATTCCTAGCTCTGGGGCCAACGTCCTGACTTTC.

In this sample, this clone turned up a few times. This same CDR3 is encoded by further DNA sequences in the sample. The chain recombines TRBV7-6 with TRBJ2-7, with D tentatively TRBD1 or TRBD2 (5 bases each). Germline assignment: CDR1 SGHVS and CDR2 FNYEAQ. There are 13 residues in the CDR3. V lost 3 bases to trimming and J lost 3 bases, with 9 bases between them. The CDR3 DNA reads TGTGCCAGCAGCTTGGGACCGAACTACGAGCAGTACTTC. Translating it yields CASSLGPNYEQYF.

The gene calls are TRBV7-8 and TRBJ2-6, with a weak D call TRBD2 (7 bases). Germline assignment: CDR1 SGHVS and CDR2 FQNEAQ. V lost 5 bases to trimming and J lost 2 bases, with 19 bases between them. The length of the CDR3 is 18 residues. This CDR3 reads CASSPPPSGGAGANVLTF. As DNA, the CDR3 is TGTGCCAGCAGCCCCCCCCCGTCGGGGGGCGCTGGGGCCAACGTCCTGACTTTC.

This clone came up once. The chain employs TRBV9 and TRBJ2-1; tentatively, D is TRBD1 (5 bases). CDR3 size: 15 residues. The V gene lost 3 bases and the J gene lost 8 bases, with 18 bases spanning the gap. CDR1 and CDR2 (germline): SGDLS, YYNGEE. For the CDR3, the DNA is TGTGCCAGCAGCGGACAATGGGCAGGGTCGGATGAGCAGTTCTTC. Protein sequence: CASSGQWAGSDEQFF.

This chain connects TRBV14 to TRBJ1-3; D possibly corresponds to TRBD1 (5 bases). Germline V gene data show CDR1 as SGHDN and CDR2 as FVKESK. The CDR3 has 16 amino acids. Deletions cut 4 bases from V and 1 base from J, with 14 bases between. CDR3 residues: CASSRTQGWSGNTIYF. The CDR3 nucleotides read TGTGCCAGCAGCCGGACCCAGGGATGGTCTGGAAACACCATATATTTT. The full variable domain, its missing parts supplied by reference TRBV14 and TRBJ1-3, is EAGVTQFPSHSVIEKGQTVTLRCDPISGHDNLYWYRRVMGKEIKFLLHFVKESKQDESGMPNNRFLAERTGGTYSTLKVQPAELEDSGVYFCASSRTQGWSGNTIYFGEGSWLTVV.

The J gene is TRBJ2-1, the V gene TRBV5-1; D possibly corresponds to TRBD2 (5 bases). The CDR3 is 15 amino acids. CDR1 and CDR2 (germline): SGHRS, YFSETQ. V was cut by 0 bases and J by 2 bases, with 9 bases left in between. The CDR3: CASSLDGITYNEQFF. In nucleotides, the CDR3 is TGCGCCAGCAGCTTGGACGGGATCACCTACAATGAGCAGTTCTTC.

This clone is a singleton in its sample. The chain has TRBV5-6 and TRBJ1-4, with D hard to call. Germline values: CDR1 SGHDT, CDR2 YYEEEE. V was shortened by 4 bases and J by 0 bases, with 16 bases between the two germline ends. The CDR3 covers 17 residues. The chain's CDR3 is CASSPLRGGTTNEKLFF. The CDR3 DNA reads TGTGCCAGCAGCCCCCTTCGGGGTGGTACAACTAATGAAAAACTGTTTTTT.

This clone was seen once. This chain joins TRBV19 and TRBJ2-7; D unresolved. Deletions cut 5 bases from V and 2 bases from J, with 13 bases between. The CDR3 covers 14 residues. Germline V gives CDR1 LNHDA, CDR2 SQIVND (reference sequence). The DNA of the CDR3 is TGTGCCAGTAGTCCCCAGCAGTCCCCCTACGAGCAGTACTTC. Translated: CASSPQQSPYEQYF. Supplemented by reference TRBV19 and TRBJ2-7, the full variable domain reads DGGITQSPKYLFRKEGQNVTLSCEQNLNHDAMYWYRQDPGQGLRLIYYSQIVNDFQKGDIAEGYSVSREKKESFPLTVTSAQKNPTAFYLCASSPQQSPYEQYFGPGTRLTVT.

The CDR3 DNA sequence: TGTGCCAGCAGCCGTCCCACGGGTAGCTCCTACAATGAGCAGTTCTTC. It specifies CASSRPTGSSYNEQFF. The rearrangement joins TRBV7-6 to TRBJ2-1; D remains unclear. The germline V gene has CDR1 SGHVS and CDR2 FNYEAQ. CDR3 length: 16 residues. V gave up 5 bases and J gave up 0 bases, with 14 bases separating them.